This T cell receptor (beta chain) came from a study of CD8+ T cells in alopecia areata. The overall study: Tofacitinib was taken orally by treated patients, and the dose was 5 to 10 mg twice daily. Regarding the study as a whole: In lesional scalp, particularly from alopecia totalis/universalis, clonality was higher than in normal scalp.

Germline V gives CDR1 SGHRS, CDR2 YFSETQ. The CDR3 loop spans 14 amino acids. V lost 1 base to trimming and J lost 4 bases, with 11 bases between them. Remarks on this clone: Antigen unknown.

Extraction of RNA preceded its reverse transcription into cDNA, which served as the sequencing template. Here immunoSEQ multiplex PCR was the method, and the copy in TCRdb shows in-frame clones only, minus some. The profile shows some 190,000 clones, just over 65% of them singletons. The treatment denotes: oral pan-JAK inhibitor, 5-10 mg twice daily. Sequenced material: CD4+ T cells sorted from blood, taken between weeks 43 and 45, from a patient treated with tofacitinib. The TCR was taken from a human donor with alopecia areata. V is TRBV5-1 and J is TRBJ1-1; a possible D gene is TRBD1 (5 bases). The CDR3: CASSLTGYGTEAFF. CDR3 nucleotide sequence: TGCGCCAGCAGCTTGACAGGATATGGCACTGAAGCTTTCTTT.